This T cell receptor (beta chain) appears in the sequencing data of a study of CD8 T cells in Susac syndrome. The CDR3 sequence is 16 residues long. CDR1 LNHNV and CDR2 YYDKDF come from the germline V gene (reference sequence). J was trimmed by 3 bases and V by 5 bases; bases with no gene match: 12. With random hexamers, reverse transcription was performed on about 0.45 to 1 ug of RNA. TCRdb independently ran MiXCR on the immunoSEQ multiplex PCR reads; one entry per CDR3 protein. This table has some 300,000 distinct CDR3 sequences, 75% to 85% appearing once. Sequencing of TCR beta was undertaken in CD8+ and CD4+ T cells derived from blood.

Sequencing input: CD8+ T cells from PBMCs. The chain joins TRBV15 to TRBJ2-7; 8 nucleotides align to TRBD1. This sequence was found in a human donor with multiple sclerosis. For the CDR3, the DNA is TGTGCCACCAGCGCAGGTGTGGGACAGGACTTCTACGAGCAGTACTTC. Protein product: CATSAGVGQDFYEQYF.